The sequence of this T cell receptor beta chain was determined in a study of shared clonotypes between healthy human individuals. The protocol was immunoSEQ multiplex PCR, while the TCRdb copy is restricted to in-frame clones and leaves out a portion. This table holds around 510,000 clones, around 96% found once. Looked up from germline, CDR1 is ENHRY and CDR2 is SYGVKD. Unmatched junction bases numbered 2, after V lost 7 bases and J lost 0 bases. The CDR3 sequence is 13 residues long. The J gene is TRBJ2-7, the V gene TRBV10-3; 8 bases line up with TRBD2. The material sequenced was naive CD4+ T cells sorted from blood. Regarding subset: CD45RA+ positively selected. This clonotype was sampled from a woman aged 25 to 39 in good health. The CDR3, as DNA: TGTGCCATCACTAGCGGGTCCTCCTACGAGCAGTACTTC. Its translation: CAITSGSSYEQYF.